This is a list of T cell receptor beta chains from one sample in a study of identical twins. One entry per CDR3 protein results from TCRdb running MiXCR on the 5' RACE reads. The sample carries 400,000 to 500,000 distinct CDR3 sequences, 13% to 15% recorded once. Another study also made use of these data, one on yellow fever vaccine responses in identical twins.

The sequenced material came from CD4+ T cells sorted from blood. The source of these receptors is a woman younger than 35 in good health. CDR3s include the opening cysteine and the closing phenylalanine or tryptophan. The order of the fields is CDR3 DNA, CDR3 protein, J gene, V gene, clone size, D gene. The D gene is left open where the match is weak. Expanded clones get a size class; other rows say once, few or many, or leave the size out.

TGCGCCAGCAGCTTGCCAGGGGAAAACACTGAAGCTTTCTTT CASSLPGENTEAFF TRBJ1-1 TRBV5-1 - -
TGCGCCAGCAGCCAAGCGATGATAGCGGGAGGGAGAGAGACCCAGTACTTC CASSQAMIAGGRETQYF TRBJ2-5 TRBV4-1 few TRBD2
TGTGCCATCAATGGGGGAGCGGCCGCAGATACGCAGTATTTT CAINGGAAADTQYF TRBJ2-3 TRBV10-3 - -
TGTGCCAGCTCATTAATGTTCCAAGAGACCCAGTACTTC CASSLMFQETQYF TRBJ2-5 TRBV18 - -
TGTGCCAGCAGTTTGCCGGACAGATACGAGCAGTACTTC CASSLPDRYEQYF TRBJ2-7 TRBV12-3/TRBV12-4 few -
TGTGCCAGCTCACCCGGGGAACAGGGGTTCCCCTACGAGCAGTGCTTC CASSPGEQGFPYEQCF TRBJ2-7 TRBV18 - TRBD1
TGTGCCAGCACCTATTCTGGAGGGCTCGACAATGAGCAGTTCTTC CASTYSGGLDNEQFF TRBJ2-1 TRBV2 few -
TGCGCCAGCAGCGCCAAGGTACTGGCGGGAGATTGGACCGGGGAGCTGTTTTTT CASSAKVLAGDWTGELFF TRBJ2-2 TRBV5-1 - TRBD2
TGTGCCAGCAGTTTGCGGGGACGCGAGCAGTACTTC CASSLRGREQYF TRBJ2-7 TRBV12-3/TRBV12-4 few -
TGTGCCAGCTCCGGATCGGCTAGCGAGACCCAGTACTTC CASSGSASETQYF TRBJ2-5 TRBV18 - -
TGCAGTGCTAGAGATCGGAGAGGGATGAACACTGAAGCTTTCTTT CSARDRRGMNTEAFF TRBJ1-1 TRBV20-1 - -
TGCAGCGTATCAACAGGGGTTAACACCGGGGAGCTGTTTTTT CSVSTGVNTGELFF TRBJ2-2 TRBV29-1 few TRBD1
TGTGCCAGCAGCGTATCTAGCGGGGGCCTAAACACCGGGGAGCTGTTTTTT CASSVSSGGLNTGELFF TRBJ2-2 TRBV9 - TRBD2
TGTGCCAGCAGCCAAGTTAGGGCAGTACAAGAGACCCAGTACTTC CASSQVRAVQETQYF TRBJ2-5 TRBV3-1 few -
TGTGCCAGCAGCTTTGGGACAGGGGGTGGAAATGAGCAGTTCTTC CASSFGTGGGNEQFF TRBJ2-1 TRBV7-9 few TRBD1
TGTGCCAGCAGTCCTCGGACAGGGCCAGATACGCAGTATTTT CASSPRTGPDTQYF TRBJ2-3 TRBV11-3 many TRBD1
TGCGCCAGCAGCTTGGACAGGGTGACAGATACGCAGTATTTT CASSLDRVTDTQYF TRBJ2-3 TRBV5-1 many -
TGTGCCAGCAGCACAGGGACTAGCGGGAGTATCGTAAAGACCCAGTACTTC CASSTGTSGSIVKTQYF TRBJ2-5 TRBV7-2 few TRBD2
TGTGCCAGCAGTCCACTGCAGGGGGGTAGAGGAGATACGCAGTATTTT CASSPLQGGRGDTQYF TRBJ2-3 TRBV6-4 many -
TGCAGTGCTAGAGTGGGGGCAGAGACCCAGTACTTC CSARVGAETQYF TRBJ2-5 TRBV20-1 few -
TGCAGTGCTATCATAGGGCCCAATCAGCCCCAGCATTTT CSAIIGPNQPQHF TRBJ1-5 TRBV20-1 - -
TGTGCCAGCAGCTTACCCACAGGGACCTATGGCTACACCTTC CASSLPTGTYGYTF TRBJ1-2 TRBV5-4 few -
TGTGCCAGCAGTTTATTTTTGGGACAGGGATCCACAGATACGCAGTATTTT CASSLFLGQGSTDTQYF TRBJ2-3 TRBV12-3/TRBV12-4 few TRBD1
TGTGCCAGCAGTGACCCCACAGATTACCAAGAGACCCAGTACTTC CASSDPTDYQETQYF TRBJ2-5 TRBV25-1 few -
TGTGCCACCAGTGATCTCACAGGGGGGGGCACCGGGGAGCTGTTTTTT CATSDLTGGGTGELFF TRBJ2-2 TRBV24-1 - -
TGTGCCAGCCAGAGACAGGGGATTGGAGAGACCCAGTACTTC CASQRQGIGETQYF TRBJ2-5 TRBV6-1 - TRBD1
TGTGCCAGCAGCTTCCGGCGGGAGGGCCTAATGTGGCAAGAGACCCAGTACTTC CASSFRREGLMWQETQYF TRBJ2-5 TRBV11-2 - TRBD2
TGTGCTAGTGGTTTGAGGTTTCTAGCGGGAGAAAACACCGGGGAGCTGTTTTTT CASGLRFLAGENTGELFF TRBJ2-2 TRBV12-5 - TRBD2
TGTGCCAGCAGTATGAATCCTGACAGGGCGCACCTCGATACGCAGTATTTT CASSMNPDRAHLDTQYF TRBJ2-3 TRBV2 few TRBD1
TGTGCCAGTAGCTCAAGCGGGAGGGCCGAGGAGCAGTTCTTC CASSSSGRAEEQFF TRBJ2-1 TRBV19 few TRBD2
TGTGCCAGCAGCCACTCCGGGGAAAGCTACGAGCAGTACTTC CASSHSGESYEQYF TRBJ2-7 TRBV3-1 - -
TGTGCCAGCAGGACCGGAGACACTGAAGCTTTCTTT CASRTGDTEAFF TRBJ1-1 TRBV6-5 many -
TGTGCCAGCAGTCCCAGGACTAGCGGGGTCTACGAGCAGTACTTC CASSPRTSGVYEQYF TRBJ2-7 TRBV6-1 few TRBD2
TGCGCCAGCAGCTTGGTTTCTAGCGGGGACGATGAGCAGTTCTTC CASSLVSSGDDEQFF TRBJ2-1 TRBV5-1 - TRBD2
TGCAGTGCTAGAGCCCGAACAGGGGAAGTGTACAATGAGCAGTTCTTC CSARARTGEVYNEQFF TRBJ2-1 TRBV20-1 - TRBD1
TGTGCCAGCAGTGATAGACTCCTCCAAGAGACCCAGTACTTC CASSDRLLQETQYF TRBJ2-5 TRBV25-1 many -
TGTGCCAGTAGTCCCCGCCGAGGCGGGGAGCTGTTTTTT CASSPRRGGELFF TRBJ2-2 TRBV19 few -
TGCAGTGCTAGGGGGAGGGCCGGCGGGGAGCTGTTTTTT CSARGRAGGELFF TRBJ2-2 TRBV20-1 few TRBD2
TGTGCCAGCATTGAGTATGGGCGTCGGAGGGAGACCCAGTACTTC CASIEYGRRRETQYF TRBJ2-5 TRBV5-6 many -
TGCGCCAGCAGCCGGACAGTTTCCTACAATGAGCAGTTCTTC CASSRTVSYNEQFF TRBJ2-1 TRBV5-1 many -
TGTGCCAGCAGCTTAGTTTTCTTTACTAGCGGGAGGGGGAATGAGCAGTTCTTC CASSLVFFTSGRGNEQFF TRBJ2-1 TRBV7-8 few TRBD2
TGTGCCAGCAGCCAGTGGGGAGAAGAGACCCAGTACTTC CASSQWGEETQYF TRBJ2-5 TRBV3-1 few -
TGTGCCAGCAGCAAGGACAGGTCGAACACTGAAGCTTTCTTT CASSKDRSNTEAFF TRBJ1-1 TRBV6-1 few TRBD1
TGTGCCAGCAGCTCGAAATTAGTGGGACCCTACAATGAGCAGTTCTTC CASSSKLVGPYNEQFF TRBJ2-1 TRBV5-4 - -
TGTGCCAGCAGTTTAATAGAAGGGAGGGGCCCCACAGATACGCAGTATTTT CASSLIEGRGPTDTQYF TRBJ2-3 TRBV28 many TRBD2
TGTGCCAGCAGATTAATCGAGACCGGGGAGCTGTTTTTT CASRLIETGELFF TRBJ2-2 TRBV6-1 - -
TGTGCCAGCACCGACAGACTGTGGTACACCTTC CASTDRLWYTF TRBJ1-2 TRBV2 few -
TGTGCCAGCAGTTTAGCCGCGGGATCCTACGAGCAGTACTTC CASSLAAGSYEQYF TRBJ2-7 TRBV12-3/TRBV12-4 - -